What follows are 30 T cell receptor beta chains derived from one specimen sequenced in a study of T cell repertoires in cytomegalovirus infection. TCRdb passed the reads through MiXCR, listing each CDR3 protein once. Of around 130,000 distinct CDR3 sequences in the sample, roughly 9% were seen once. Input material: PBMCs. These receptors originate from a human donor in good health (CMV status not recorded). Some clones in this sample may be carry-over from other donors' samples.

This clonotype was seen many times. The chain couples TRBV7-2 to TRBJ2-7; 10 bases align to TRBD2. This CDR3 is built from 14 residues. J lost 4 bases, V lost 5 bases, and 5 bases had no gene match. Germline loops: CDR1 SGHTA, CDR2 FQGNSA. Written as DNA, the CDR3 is TGTGCCAGCAGCGCCCTAGCGGGAGTATACGAGCAGTACTTC. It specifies CASSALAGVYEQYF.

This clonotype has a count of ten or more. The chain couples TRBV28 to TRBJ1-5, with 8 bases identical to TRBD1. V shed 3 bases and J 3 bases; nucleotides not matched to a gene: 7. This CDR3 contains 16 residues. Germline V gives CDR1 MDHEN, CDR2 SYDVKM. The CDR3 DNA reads TGTGCCAGCAGTTTTCGGGGACAGGTCCCCAATCAGCCCCAGCATTTT. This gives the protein CASSFRGQVPNQPQHF.

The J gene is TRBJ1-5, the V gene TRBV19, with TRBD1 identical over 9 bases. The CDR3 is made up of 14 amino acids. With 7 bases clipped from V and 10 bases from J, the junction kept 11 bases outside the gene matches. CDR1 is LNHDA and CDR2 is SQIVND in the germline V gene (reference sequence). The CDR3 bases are TGTGCCAGTATCCCGGGACAGGGTAGCGGTCCCCAGCATTTT. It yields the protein CASIPGQGSGPQHF.

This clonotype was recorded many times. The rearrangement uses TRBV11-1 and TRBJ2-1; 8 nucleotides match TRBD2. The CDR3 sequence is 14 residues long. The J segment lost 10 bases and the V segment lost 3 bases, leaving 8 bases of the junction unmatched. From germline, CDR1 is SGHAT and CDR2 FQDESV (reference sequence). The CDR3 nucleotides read TGTGCCAGCAGCTTGGCGGGGGGCGTCGGGGAGCAGTTCTTC. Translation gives CASSLAGGVGEQFF.

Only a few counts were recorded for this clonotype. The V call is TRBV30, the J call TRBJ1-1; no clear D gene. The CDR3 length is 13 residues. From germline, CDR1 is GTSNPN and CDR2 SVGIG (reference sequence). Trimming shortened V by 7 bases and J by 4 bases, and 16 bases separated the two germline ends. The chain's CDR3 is CALSLDTGTEAFF. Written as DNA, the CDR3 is TGTGCCTTGTCGCTCGACACGGGCACTGAAGCTTTCTTT. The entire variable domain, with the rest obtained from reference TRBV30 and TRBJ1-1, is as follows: SQTIHQWPATLVQPVGSPLSLECTVEGTSNPNLYWYRQAAGRGLQLLFYSVGIGQISSEVPQNLSASRPQDRQFILSSKKLLLSDSGFYLCALSLDTGTEAFFGQGTRLTVV.

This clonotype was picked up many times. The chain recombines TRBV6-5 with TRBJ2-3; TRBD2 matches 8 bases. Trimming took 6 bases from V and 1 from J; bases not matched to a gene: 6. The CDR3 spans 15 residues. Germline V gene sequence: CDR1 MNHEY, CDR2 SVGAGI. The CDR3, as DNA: TGTGCCAGCAGGACCACCGGGGGGGGCACAGATACGCAGTATTTT. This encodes CASRTTGGGTDTQYF.

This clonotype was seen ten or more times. CDR3 nucleotides: TGTGCCAGCAGCCCAGACCCTGGGGCCGAGCAGTACTTC. This translates into CASSPDPGAEQYF. The chain is built from TRBV5-5 and TRBJ2-7; possible D gene TRBD1, 5 bases. Trimming shortened V by 4 bases and J by 6 bases, and 14 bases separated the two germline ends. Germline lookup yields CDR1 SGHKS and CDR2 YYEKEE (reference sequence). This CDR3 has 13 amino acids.

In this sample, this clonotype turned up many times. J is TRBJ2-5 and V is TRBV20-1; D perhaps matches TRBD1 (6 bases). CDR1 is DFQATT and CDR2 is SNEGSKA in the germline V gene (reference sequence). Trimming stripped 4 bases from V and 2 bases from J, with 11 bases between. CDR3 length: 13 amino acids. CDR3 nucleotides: TGCAGTGCTACCTTGACAGGACAAGAGACCCAGTACTTC. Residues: CSATLTGQETQYF.

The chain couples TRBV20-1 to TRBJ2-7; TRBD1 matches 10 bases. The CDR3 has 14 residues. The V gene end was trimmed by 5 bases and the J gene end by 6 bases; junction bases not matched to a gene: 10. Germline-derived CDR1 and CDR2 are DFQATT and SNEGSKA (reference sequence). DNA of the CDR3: TGCAGTGCTCGCCGGGGACAGGGGTTGTCCGAGCAGTACTTC. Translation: CSARRGQGLSEQYF.

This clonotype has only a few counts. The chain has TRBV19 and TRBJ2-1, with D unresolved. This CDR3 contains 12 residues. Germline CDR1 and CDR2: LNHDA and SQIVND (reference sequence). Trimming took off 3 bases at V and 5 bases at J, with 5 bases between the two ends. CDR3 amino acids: CASSILNNEQFF. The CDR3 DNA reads TGTGCCAGTAGTATCCTTAACAATGAGCAGTTCTTC.

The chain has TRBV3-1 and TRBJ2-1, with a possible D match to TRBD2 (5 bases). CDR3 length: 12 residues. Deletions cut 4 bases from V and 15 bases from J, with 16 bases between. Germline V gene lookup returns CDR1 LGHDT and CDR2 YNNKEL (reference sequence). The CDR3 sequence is CASSPQLGGPFF. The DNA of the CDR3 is TGTGCCAGCAGCCCCCAACTAGGTGGGCCGTTCTTC.

The CDR3 coding sequence is TGCAGTGCTAGTTGGACAGGTGAAGCTTTCTTT. It is translated as CSASWTGEAFF. V gene TRBV20-1 combines with J gene TRBJ1-1; TRBD1 aligns across 7 bases. CDR3 length: 11 amino acids. The germline V gene has CDR1 DFQATT and CDR2 SNEGSKA (reference sequence). V lost 3 bases to trimming and J lost 7 bases; unmatched junction nucleotides: 2.

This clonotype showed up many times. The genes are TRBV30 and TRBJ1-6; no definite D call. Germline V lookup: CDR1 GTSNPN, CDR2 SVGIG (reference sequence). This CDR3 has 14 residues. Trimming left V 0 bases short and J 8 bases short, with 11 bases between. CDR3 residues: CAWSVTHPDSPLHF. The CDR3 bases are TGTGCCTGGAGTGTGACCCACCCCGATTCACCCCTCCACTTT.

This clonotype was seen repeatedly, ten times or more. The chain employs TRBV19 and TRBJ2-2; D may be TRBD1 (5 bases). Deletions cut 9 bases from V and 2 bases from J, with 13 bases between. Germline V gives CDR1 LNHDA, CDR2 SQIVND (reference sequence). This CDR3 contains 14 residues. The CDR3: CASVSRGNTGELFF. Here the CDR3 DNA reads TGTGCCAGCGTCAGTAGGGGCAACACCGGGGAGCTGTTTTTT. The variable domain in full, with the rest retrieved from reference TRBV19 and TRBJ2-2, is DGGITQSPKYLFRKEGQNVTLSCEQNLNHDAMYWYRQDPGQGLRLIYYSQIVNDFQKGDIAEGYSVSREKKESFPLTVTSAQKNPTAFYLCASVSRGNTGELFFGEGSRLTVL.

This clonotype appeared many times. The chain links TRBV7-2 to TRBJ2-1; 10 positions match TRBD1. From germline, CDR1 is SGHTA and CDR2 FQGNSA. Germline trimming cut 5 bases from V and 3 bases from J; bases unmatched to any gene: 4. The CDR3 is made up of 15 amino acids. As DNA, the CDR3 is TGTGCCAGCAGCCCGACAGGGGGCAACTACAATGAGCAGTTCTTC. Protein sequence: CASSPTGGNYNEQFF.

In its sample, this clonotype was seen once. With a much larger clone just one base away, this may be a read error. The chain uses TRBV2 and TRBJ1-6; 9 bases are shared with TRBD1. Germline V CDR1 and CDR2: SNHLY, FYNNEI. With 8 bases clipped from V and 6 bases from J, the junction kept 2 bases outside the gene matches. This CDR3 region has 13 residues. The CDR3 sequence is CASWDRVNSPLHF. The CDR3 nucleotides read TGTGCCAGCTGGGACAGGGTTAATTCACCCCTCCACTTT.

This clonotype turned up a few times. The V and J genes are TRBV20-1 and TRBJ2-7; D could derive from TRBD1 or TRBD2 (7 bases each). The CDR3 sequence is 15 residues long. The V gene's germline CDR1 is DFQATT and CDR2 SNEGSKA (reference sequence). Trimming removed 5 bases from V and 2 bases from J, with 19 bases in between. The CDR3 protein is CSAGGRDSSPYEQYF. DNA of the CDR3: TGCAGTGCTGGTGGGAGGGACAGTTCCCCCTACGAGCAGTACTTC.

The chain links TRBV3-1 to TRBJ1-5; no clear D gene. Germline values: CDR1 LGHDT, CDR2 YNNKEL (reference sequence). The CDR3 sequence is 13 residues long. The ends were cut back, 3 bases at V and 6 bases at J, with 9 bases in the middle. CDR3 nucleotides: TGTGCCAGCAGCCAGGGAGGCGGTCAGCCCCAGCATTTT. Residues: CASSQGGGQPQHF.

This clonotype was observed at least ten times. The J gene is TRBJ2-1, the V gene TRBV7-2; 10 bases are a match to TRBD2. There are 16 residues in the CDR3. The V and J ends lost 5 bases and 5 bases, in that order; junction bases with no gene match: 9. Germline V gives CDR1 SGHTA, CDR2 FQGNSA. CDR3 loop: CASSRSGRGRHNEQFF. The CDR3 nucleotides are TGTGCCAGCAGCCGCAGCGGGAGGGGGAGGCACAATGAGCAGTTCTTC.

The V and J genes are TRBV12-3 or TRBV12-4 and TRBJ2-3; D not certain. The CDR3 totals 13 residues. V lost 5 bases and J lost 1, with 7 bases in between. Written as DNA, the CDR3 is TGTGCCAGCAGTCCAACTGGCACAGATACGCAGTATTTT. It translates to CASSPTGTDTQYF.

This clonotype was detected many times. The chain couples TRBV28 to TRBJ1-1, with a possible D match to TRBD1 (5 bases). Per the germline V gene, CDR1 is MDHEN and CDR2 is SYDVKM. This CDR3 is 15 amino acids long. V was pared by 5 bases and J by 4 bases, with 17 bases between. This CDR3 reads CASSPGGSGGTEAFF. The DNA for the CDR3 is TGTGCCAGCAGTCCTGGGGGAAGCGGGGGCACTGAAGCTTTCTTT.

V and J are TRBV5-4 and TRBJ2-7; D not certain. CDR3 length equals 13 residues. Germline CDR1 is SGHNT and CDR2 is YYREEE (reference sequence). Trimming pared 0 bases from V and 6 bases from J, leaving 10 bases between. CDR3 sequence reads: CASSLGGRGEQYF. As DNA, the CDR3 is TGTGCCAGCAGCTTGGGTGGGCGCGGCGAGCAGTACTTC.

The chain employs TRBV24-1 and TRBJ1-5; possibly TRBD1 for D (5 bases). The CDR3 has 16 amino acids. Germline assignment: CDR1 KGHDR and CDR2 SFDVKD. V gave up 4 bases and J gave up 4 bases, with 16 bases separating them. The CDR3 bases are TGTGCCACCAGTGACCGCAACCGGGGCACTAATCAGCCCCAGCATTTT. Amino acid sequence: CATSDRNRGTNQPQHF.

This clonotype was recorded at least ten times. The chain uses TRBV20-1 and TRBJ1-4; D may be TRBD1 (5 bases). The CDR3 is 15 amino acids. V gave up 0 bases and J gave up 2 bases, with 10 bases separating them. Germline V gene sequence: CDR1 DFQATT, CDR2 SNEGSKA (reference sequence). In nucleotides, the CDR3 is TGCAGTGCTAGAGATCTTTGGGACACTAATGAAAAACTGTTTTTT. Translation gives CSARDLWDTNEKLFF.

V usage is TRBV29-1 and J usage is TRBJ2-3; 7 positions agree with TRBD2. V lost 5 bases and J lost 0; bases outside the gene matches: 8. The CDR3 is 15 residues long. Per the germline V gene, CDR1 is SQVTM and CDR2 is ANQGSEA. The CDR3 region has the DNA TGCAGCGTTCAGCCTTGGGGGGGGAGCACAGATACGCAGTATTTT. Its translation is CSVQPWGGSTDTQYF.

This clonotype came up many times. In nucleotides, the CDR3 is TGTGCCAGCAGTTTCGGACTTCCGTCGCCCAGCTCCTACAATGAGCAGTTCTTC. Translated, it gives CASSFGLPSPSSYNEQFF. The rearrangement uses TRBV27 and TRBJ2-1, with D possibly matching TRBD2 (5 bases). The CDR3 length is 18 residues. The V and J ends lost 3 bases and 0 bases respectively, with 18 bases between them. Germline CDR1 reads MNHEY; CDR2 reads SMNVEV (reference sequence).

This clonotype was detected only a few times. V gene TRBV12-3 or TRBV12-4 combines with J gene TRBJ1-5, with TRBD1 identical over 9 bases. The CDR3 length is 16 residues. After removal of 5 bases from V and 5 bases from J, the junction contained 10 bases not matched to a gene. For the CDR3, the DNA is TGTGCCAGCAGTCCCTATTGGACAGGGGAAGATCAGCCCCAGCATTTT. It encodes CASSPYWTGEDQPQHF.

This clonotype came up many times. Here the CDR3 DNA reads TGCAGTGCTCTTACAGGGGCGGGTTACTCCTACAATGAGCAGTTCTTC. It specifies CSALTGAGYSYNEQFF. The chain joins TRBV20-1 to TRBJ2-1, with 7 positions matching TRBD1. There are 16 residues in the CDR3. Germline-derived CDR1 and CDR2 are DFQATT and SNEGSKA (reference sequence). V trimming: 5 bases; J trimming: 0 bases; junction bases outside the gene matches: 10.

In DNA form, the CDR3 reads TGCAGTGCTAGAGTGGCAGGGTTGGAGACCCAGTACTTC. The encoded protein is CSARVAGLETQYF. The genes are TRBV20-1 and TRBJ2-5; D may be TRBD1 (5 bases). CDR1 is DFQATT, CDR2 SNEGSKA, per germline (reference sequence). V was cut by 1 base and J by 5 bases, with 11 bases left in between. This CDR3 is built from 13 residues.

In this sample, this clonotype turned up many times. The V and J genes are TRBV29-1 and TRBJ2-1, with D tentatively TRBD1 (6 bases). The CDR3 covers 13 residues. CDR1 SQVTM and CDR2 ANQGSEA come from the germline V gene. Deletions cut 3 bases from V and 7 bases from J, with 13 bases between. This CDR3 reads CSVEGATSNEQFF. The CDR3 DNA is TGCAGCGTTGAGGGGGCTACTTCAAATGAGCAGTTCTTC.